This T cell receptor beta chain derives from a study of cytomegalovirus exposure and HLA in healthy donors. Whole-study context: Across some 400 genotyped donors, around 80% landed in the Caucasian-associated ancestry cluster. Study-wide results and caveats: In a later analysis, TCR beta V- and J-gene trimming was associated with a missense DCLRE1C variant. The study recorded 160 or so TCR beta chains that were cytomegalovirus-associated. In a later analysis, TCR association rates varied by HLA locus: DRB1 most, HLA-C fewest.

This CDR3 spans 14 amino acids. V gave up 2 bases and J gave up 3 bases, with 11 bases separating them. Looked up from germline, CDR1 is SGDLS and CDR2 is YYNGEE. PCR was performed using 60 Vbeta and 13 Jbeta primers. The data were produced by immunoSEQ multiplex PCR, yet TCRdb's version contains in-frame clones alone and is incomplete. The specimen's table records 55,000 to 85,000 clones. Of note for this clone: The antigen is not known.

The V gene is TRBV9, the J gene TRBJ1-2; D possibly corresponds to TRBD1 (5 bases). This TCR was sampled from a woman aged 25 to 45 in good health and CMV-seronegative. The sequenced sample consisted of PBMCs. The CDR3 nucleotides are TGTGCCAGCAGCGTCACGGACACACACTATGGCTACACCTTC. This gives the protein CASSVTDTHYGYTF.